Included here is one TCR beta chain sequence, with context. Its antigen remains unknown. A much larger clone differs from this one at a single base, so this may be a read error. The data were obtained in a study of OX40 agonist ivuxolimab in advanced cancers. Whole-study context: The dose of intravenous ivuxolimab that patients received every 2 weeks ranged from 0.01 to 10 mg/kg. Partial responses were achieved by three patients: one hepatocellular carcinoma, two cutaneous melanoma.

V lost 0 bases to trimming and J lost 0 bases, with 3 bases between them. The CDR3 has 13 amino acids. Germline CDR1 and CDR2: SGDLS and YYNGEE. Sequencing was performed with immunoSEQ multiplex PCR; in TCRdb, only in-frame clones are kept and a portion is missing. This repertoire shows some 17,000 clones, over 55% found once; its top ten account for approximately 24%. The investigators sampled blood at baseline, at cycle 4 day 1, and at cycle 7 day 1. Study results and caveats: The 0.1-3.0 mg/kg partial responders had among the lowest clonal expansion.

The V call is TRBV9, the J call TRBJ1-1, with D uncertain. The sequence was collected from an adult with an advanced solid tumor such as melanoma, head and neck, liver or kidney cancer. Material: CD4+ or CD8+ T cells sorted from blood, obtained in a trial of the OX40 agonist ivuxolimab. CDR3 bases: TGTGCCAGCAGCGTAGAAGTGAACACTGAAGCTTTCTTT. It specifies CASSVEVNTEAFF.